This T cell receptor beta chain was sequenced in a study of T-cell reconstitution after alpha-beta-depleted transplantation in children. Study-level results: A year post-transplant, T-cell counts and diversity derived mostly from newly produced T cells. Two months or so post-transplant, alpha-beta T cells reportedly derived from several hundred expanded graft clones.

TCRbeta library construction was performed incorporating unique molecular identifiers. One entry per CDR3 protein results from TCRdb running MiXCR on the PCR reads. The table has 530,000 or so distinct CDR3 sequences, more than 20% seen once. CDR3 length: 12 residues. Trimming left V 9 bases short and J 5 bases short, with 13 bases between. Germline CDR1 reads MNHEY; CDR2 reads SVGAGI. On this clonotype: Its antigen is as yet unknown.

The chain is built from TRBV6-5 and TRBJ2-5; the D gene is possibly TRBD1 (5 bases). The sample here was PBMCs, taken before TCRalphabeta/CD19-depleted stem cell transplant. The origin of this receptor is a boy less than two years old with Wiskott-Aldrich syndrome, due to receive a stem cell transplant. The DNA for the CDR3 is TGTGCCAGTTCAGGGTCGGCGGAGACCCAGTACTTC. This encodes CASSGSAETQYF.